Listed here are 31 T cell receptor beta chains from one sample, sequenced in a study of blood T cell repertoires in COVID-19. Profiling relied on immunoSEQ multiplex PCR, and the TCRdb table lists in-frame clones only, not all of them. The table includes approximately 270,000 clones, 85% to 90% detected once. The sequenced material came from peripheral blood. The receptors here all came from a man younger than 40 with acute or convalescent COVID-19.

This chain joins TRBV9 and TRBJ2-7, with D perhaps TRBD1 (5 bases). Trimming shortened V by 3 bases and J by 5 bases, and 12 bases separated the two germline ends. The CDR3 is 13 amino acids. Germline V gives CDR1 SGDLS, CDR2 YYNGEE. Written as DNA, the CDR3 is TGTGCCAGCAGCGCAGGGCAACATGACGAGCAGTACTTC. It specifies CASSAGQHDEQYF.

This chain links TRBV30 with TRBJ2-7, with D perhaps matching TRBD2 (7 bases). In germline, CDR1 is GTSNPN, CDR2 SVGIG (reference sequence). Trimming pared 3 bases from V and 1 base from J, leaving 13 bases between. The CDR3 runs 14 residues. CDR3 in amino acids: CAWRGGDTSYEQYF. The DNA for the CDR3 is TGTGCCTGGAGGGGGGGGGACACTTCCTACGAGCAGTACTTC.

This clone was recorded only once. The chain links TRBV7-9 to TRBJ1-2; D unresolved. Germline V gene data show CDR1 as SEHNR and CDR2 as FQNEAQ (reference sequence). The CDR3 loop spans 18 amino acids. V lost 5 bases to trimming and J lost 8 bases, with 30 bases between them. The chain's CDR3 is CASSPDLRSPKEDRGYTF. DNA for the CDR3: TGTGCCAGCAGCCCCGATTTGAGGTCCCCCAAGGAGGATCGGGGCTACACCTTC.

The chain carries TRBV19 and TRBJ1-1; 8 bases align to TRBD1. V lost 7 bases, J lost 2 bases, and 9 bases stayed unmatched. The CDR3 consists of 15 residues. Germline V gene sequence: CDR1 LNHDA, CDR2 SQIVND (reference sequence). Here the CDR3 reads CASTPKQGVNTEAFF. In DNA, the CDR3 is TGTGCCAGTACCCCTAAACAGGGGGTTAACACTGAAGCTTTCTTT.

The CDR3 spells CASSFGAGGWDEQYF. In DNA, the CDR3 is TGTGCCAGCAGCTTCGGAGCGGGAGGTTGGGACGAGCAGTACTTC. The J gene is TRBJ2-7, the V gene TRBV11-2; 9 bases map to TRBD2. The CDR3 consists of 15 residues. Germline V gene lookup returns CDR1 SGHAT and CDR2 FQNNGV. The V and J ends lost 3 bases and 5 bases, in that order; junction bases with no gene match: 8.

This chain connects TRBV7-9 to TRBJ2-3, with 7 bases identical to TRBD1. The CDR3 length is 17 residues. Germline V gene lookup returns CDR1 SEHNR and CDR2 FQNEAQ (reference sequence). J gave up 6 bases and V 5 bases, and 17 bases lay outside the gene matches. CDR3 bases: TGTGCCAGCAGCGGAGTGGACAGGCTCCCAAGGTCTGATACGCAGTATTTT. This sequence encodes CASSGVDRLPRSDTQYF.

The genes are TRBV7-9 and TRBJ2-2; tentative D call: TRBD1 (6 bases). Trimming cost V 2 bases and J 2 bases, with 9 bases left between them. This CDR3 comprises 15 residues. CDR1 and CDR2 from the germline V gene are SEHNR and FQNEAQ (reference sequence). CDR3 coding DNA: TGTGCCAGCAGCTTAACAGGGACCAACACCGGGGAGCTGTTTTTT. Protein product: CASSLTGTNTGELFF.

V and J are TRBV5-1 and TRBJ1-3; 7 nucleotides agree with TRBD1. Losses at the gene ends were 4 bases for V and 3 bases for J; bases not matched to a gene: 7. The CDR3 totals 15 residues. The V gene's germline CDR1 is SGHRS and CDR2 YFSETQ. CDR3 region: CASSRETGSGNTIYF. In nucleotides, the CDR3 is TGCGCCAGCAGCCGTGAGACAGGGAGTGGAAACACCATATATTTT.

The V gene is TRBV7-8, the J gene TRBJ2-3; possible D gene TRBD1, 5 bases. V lost 0 bases, J lost 0 bases, and 10 bases lay in between. CDR3 size: 16 residues. Germline values: CDR1 SGHVS, CDR2 FQNEAQ. The CDR3 sequence: CASSLAGRLSTDTQYF. Written as DNA, the CDR3 is TGTGCCAGCAGCTTAGCGGGGCGGCTCAGCACAGATACGCAGTATTTT.

This chain joins TRBV5-1 and TRBJ2-1; D perhaps matches TRBD1 (6 bases). V gave up 0 bases and J gave up 6 bases, with 10 bases separating them. This CDR3 has 14 amino acids. CDR1 and CDR2 (germline): SGHRS, YFSETQ. CDR3 nucleotides: TGCGCCAGCAGCTTGGAGGGGGTGGGCAATGAGCAGTTCTTC. The encoded protein is CASSLEGVGNEQFF.

The chain recombines TRBV28 with TRBJ2-7; no reliable D call. This CDR3 contains 11 residues. Germline CDR1 and CDR2: MDHEN and SYDVKM. The V gene lost 5 bases and the J gene lost 5 bases, with 7 bases spanning the gap. DNA for the CDR3: TGTGCCAGCAGTACTTCCCACGAGCAGTACTTC. This encodes CASSTSHEQYF.

DNA of the CDR3: TGTGCCAGCAGCTTATTGGGGGCTCAGAATTCACCCCTCCACTTT. This gives the protein CASSLLGAQNSPLHF. The rearrangement uses TRBV7-3 and TRBJ1-6, with D possibly being TRBD1 (6 bases). The V gene lost 2 bases and the J gene lost 7 bases, with 12 bases spanning the gap. Germline V gene sequence: CDR1 SGHTA, CDR2 FQGTGA. The CDR3 is made up of 15 amino acids.

This chain uses TRBV27 with TRBJ2-7; D gene ambiguous. Trimming shortened V by 3 bases and J by 1 base, and 7 bases separated the two germline ends. Germline-derived CDR1 and CDR2 are MNHEY and SMNVEV (reference sequence). The CDR3 runs 13 residues. Here the CDR3 reads CASSFSGSYEQYF. CDR3 nucleotide sequence: TGTGCCAGCAGTTTTTCGGGTTCCTACGAGCAGTACTTC.

The V call is TRBV5-1, the J call TRBJ2-3, with no clear D. Germline lookup yields CDR1 SGHRS and CDR2 YFSETQ. The CDR3 length is 12 residues. Between the trimmed V and J ends, which lost 1 base and 7 bases, there was a span of 7 bases. The CDR3 spells CASSLRGHTQYF. The CDR3 DNA sequence: TGCGCCAGCAGCTTGCGAGGTCATACGCAGTATTTT. Drawing the rest from reference TRBV5-1 and TRBJ2-3, the complete variable domain is KAGVTQTPRYLIKTRGQQVTLSCSPISGHRSVSWYQQTPGQGLQFLFEYFSETQRNKGNFPGRFSGRQFSNSRSEMNVSTLELGDSALYLCASSLRGHTQYFGPGTRLTVL.

V and J are TRBV7-9 and TRBJ1-1; D is possibly TRBD1 (6 bases). The CDR3 has 14 residues. Trimming stripped 3 bases from V and 1 base from J, with 9 bases between. Germline CDR1 and CDR2: SEHNR and FQNEAQ (reference sequence). This CDR3 reads CASSFNRENTEAFF. The CDR3 DNA sequence: TGTGCCAGCAGCTTTAACAGGGAGAACACTGAAGCTTTCTTT.

The chain couples TRBV3-1 (or the pseudogene TRBV3-2) to TRBJ2-5; 7 positions agree with TRBD2. The CDR3 contains 15 residues. Germline values: CDR1 LGHDT, CDR2 YNNKEL (reference sequence). J gave up 1 base and V 1 base, and 3 bases lay outside the gene matches. The CDR3 is CASSQARLAQETQYF. The DNA for the CDR3 is TGTGCCAGCAGCCAAGCGAGACTAGCCCAAGAGACCCAGTACTTC.

This rearrangement joins TRBV10-3 to TRBJ2-6; TRBD2 is a possible D gene (5 bases). CDR1 and CDR2 (germline): ENHRY, SYGVKD. V lost 5 bases and J 3 bases, leaving 8 bases between the germline ends. This CDR3 is 14 amino acids long. Here the CDR3 reads CAISFGDGANVLTF. For the CDR3, the DNA is TGTGCCATCAGTTTCGGGGATGGGGCCAACGTCCTGACTTTC.

This rearrangement joins TRBV7-9 to TRBJ2-7, with 7 bases matching TRBD2. The V segment lost 5 bases and the J segment 3 bases; nucleotides outside the gene matches: 13. The CDR3 has 16 amino acids. Germline assignment: CDR1 SEHNR and CDR2 FQNEAQ (reference sequence). The CDR3 region is CASSPAWGGRIYEQYF. For the CDR3, the DNA is TGTGCCAGCAGCCCCGCCTGGGGGGGACGGATCTACGAGCAGTACTTC.

This clone was seen repeatedly, ten times or more. This chain uses TRBV2 with TRBJ2-3; D is perhaps TRBD2 (6 bases). The germline gives CDR1 SNHLY, CDR2 FYNNEI. Trimming took off 7 bases at V and 1 base at J, with 12 bases between the two ends. CDR3 length equals 14 residues. The CDR3 region has the DNA TGTGCCAGCAACATAGCGGTGGGCACAGATACGCAGTATTTT. It specifies CASNIAVGTDTQYF.

The chain combines TRBV25-1 with TRBJ1-2, with 9 bases identical to TRBD1. Germline CDR1 and CDR2: MGHDK and SYGVNS. V was pared by 7 bases and J by 8 bases, with 8 bases of the junction left unmatched. The CDR3 runs 13 residues. This CDR3 is CASTTDRGNGYTF. The CDR3 coding sequence is TGTGCCAGCACGACTGACAGGGGGAACGGCTACACCTTC.

The chain uses TRBV6-5 and TRBJ1-1, with 7 positions matching TRBD1. With V trimmed by 2 bases and J by 1 base, 4 bases remained unmatched. The CDR3 is 15 residues long. CDR1 MNHEY and CDR2 SVGAGI come from the germline V gene. The CDR3 reads CASSYQRTGNTEAFF. The CDR3 DNA reads as TGTGCCAGCAGTTACCAAAGGACAGGGAACACTGAAGCTTTCTTT.

DNA for the CDR3: TGCGCCAGCAGCCAAGAACCAGGGGATGGGATTCAGCCCCAGCATTTT. Amino acids: CASSQEPGDGIQPQHF. This rearrangement joins TRBV4-1 to TRBJ1-5, with D maybe TRBD1 (6 bases). V was pared by 0 bases and J by 6 bases, with 15 bases between. The CDR3 length is 16 residues. Germline values: CDR1 MGHRA, CDR2 YSYEKL.

V is TRBV5-1 and J is TRBJ2-1; no reliable D call. The CDR3 is made up of 12 amino acids. V lost 0 bases, J lost 4 bases, and 2 bases lay in between. The germline CDR1 and CDR2 sequences are SGHRS and YFSETQ. This CDR3 is CASSLAYNEQFF. CDR3 DNA: TGCGCCAGCAGCTTGGCTTACAATGAGCAGTTCTTC.

J is TRBJ1-6 and V is TRBV6-5; D is uncertain. The germline V gene has CDR1 MNHEY and CDR2 SVGAGI. The V end lost 0 bases, the J end lost 7 bases, and 4 bases lay between the germline ends. The CDR3 has 13 residues. CDR3 nucleotide sequence: TGTGCCAGCAGTTACTCCGGGAATTCACCCCTCCACTTT. It codes for CASSYSGNSPLHF.

The rearrangement joins TRBV19 to TRBJ1-6; D may be TRBD1 (5 bases). The CDR3 has 13 amino acids. Trimming left V 7 bases short and J 12 bases short, with 16 bases between. Germline loops: CDR1 LNHDA, CDR2 SQIVND (reference sequence). In DNA form, the CDR3 reads TGTGCCAGTAATGACAGATACTCGGAACCCCTCCACTTT. It codes for CASNDRYSEPLHF. Full variable domain (outside the CDR3, taken from reference TRBV19 and TRBJ1-6): DGGITQSPKYLFRKEGQNVTLSCEQNLNHDAMYWYRQDPGQGLRLIYYSQIVNDFQKGDIAEGYSVSREKKESFPLTVTSAQKNPTAFYLCASNDRYSEPLHFGNGTRLTVT.

This chain connects TRBV27 to TRBJ2-7; a possible D gene is TRBD1 (6 bases). CDR3 length equals 14 residues. Germline loops: CDR1 MNHEY, CDR2 SMNVEV (reference sequence). The V end was cut by 0 bases, the J end by 5 bases, with 11 bases between. CDR3 region: CASSLSPGAHEQYF. CDR3 nucleotides: TGTGCCAGCAGTTTATCGCCAGGGGCCCACGAGCAGTACTTC.

The chain links TRBV12-3 or TRBV12-4 to TRBJ1-1, with TRBD1 as a possible D gene (5 bases). Trimming cost V 3 bases and J 4 bases, with 9 bases left between them. The CDR3 is 13 amino acids. The CDR3 here is CASSFSGGTEAFF. The CDR3 region has the DNA TGTGCCAGCAGTTTCAGCGGGGGCACTGAAGCTTTCTTT.

The DNA for the CDR3 is TGCGCCAGCAGCTTTTCCGGACTGCCAAATAGGCCGGGGGAAGAGACCCAGTACTTC. Amino acid sequence: CASSFSGLPNRPGEETQYF. The rearrangement joins TRBV5-1 to TRBJ2-5; D may be TRBD2 (6 bases). The V end was cut by 2 bases, the J end by 3 bases, with 26 bases between. Germline CDR1 is SGHRS and CDR2 is YFSETQ. CDR3 length: 19 residues.

V is TRBV30 and J is TRBJ2-6; D unclear. V was pared by 0 bases and J by 0 bases, with 12 bases between. Per the germline V gene, CDR1 is GTSNPN and CDR2 is SVGIG (reference sequence). This CDR3 is built from 17 residues. CDR3 protein: CAWSVRVLSSGANVLTF. The DNA for the CDR3 is TGTGCCTGGAGTGTACGGGTCCTTAGCTCTGGGGCCAACGTCCTGACTTTC.

J is TRBJ2-1 and V is TRBV30; D gene ambiguous. Trimming cost V 0 bases and J 2 bases, with 11 bases left between them. The CDR3 has 15 residues. From germline, CDR1 is GTSNPN and CDR2 SVGIG (reference sequence). The CDR3 DNA is TGTGCCTGGAGTGTGTCTTCAGCGACCTACAATGAGCAGTTCTTC. It is translated as CAWSVSSATYNEQFF.

This clone was picked up a small number of times. J is TRBJ1-2 and V is TRBV19; D perhaps matches TRBD1 (6 bases). CDR3 length: 15 residues. Germline assignment: CDR1 LNHDA and CDR2 SQIVND (reference sequence). V was pared by 6 bases and J by 2 bases, with 16 bases between. CDR3 bases: TGTGCCAGTAGGGACAGTCTGAGTTTGAACTATGGCTACACCTTC. Its protein is CASRDSLSLNYGYTF.